This T cell receptor beta chain was captured in a study of blood T cells in healthy people across ages (dated by TCRdb to 2014 to 2015). At the level of the whole study: In model experiments, roughly one uniquely barcoded TCR beta cDNA molecule per two T cells was captured by template switching. The donors were split into four age groups: young (average around 16 years), middle-aged (39), aged (62) and long-lived (over 75). For two donors (one aged 18 to 29 and one aged 80 or older), the study analyzed two additional independent replicas of 1 million unique cDNA reads from the same blood draw. Using deep sequencing normalized with unique cDNA molecular identifiers, the study measured how TCR beta repertoire diversity changes with age.

Beyond this particular receptor, the publication reports: Donor CMV infection status was unknown, potentially confounding age-related changes in expanded clonotypes. Conclusive comparison of naive and antigen-experienced compartments was prevented by the profiling of bulk unsorted PBMCs. As age increased, observed TCR beta diversity per million T cells dropped in a roughly linear way, and a significant reduction was already evident by age about 40. Estimates of total diversity based on one million sequenced T cells were considered lower bounds and underestimates. Observed TCR beta diversity correlated strongly with the percentage of naive T cells measured by flow cytometry. Compared with the aged group, more naive CD4+ T cells, fewer expanded clones and increased TCR diversity were shown by the long-lived group, suggesting age selection.

There are a few counts of this clonotype. Its binding antigen is unknown. There are no base qualities to consult, and no much larger clone falls within one base. The CDR3 measures 13 amino acids from cysteine to phenylalanine. Only the CDR3 DNA is retained, 39 bases long and in frame from the first base. V gives up 4 bases and J gives up 3 bases, and the segment between their germline ends measures 11 bases. CDR1 and CDR2 (SQVTM, ANQGSEA) derive from the germline V gene. Donors were under 40 systemically healthy Caucasian individuals from Russia aged roughly 6 to 95 years. About 10 milliliters of peripheral blood were collected from each donor into EDTA-treated Vacutainer tubes. Ficoll-Paque density-gradient centrifugation was used to isolate PBMCs, with at least 6 million obtained per sample. Trizol reagent was used to extract total RNA from PBMCs, with at least 6 micrograms per sample. The percentages of naive CD45RAhigh/CD27high T cells were determined by flow cytometry on a PBMC aliquot from every donor.

Receptor amplification or capture employed 5' RACE. Sequencing was carried out with an Illumina HiSeq 2500. A second roughly 6 to 12 cycle PCR used a sample-barcoded 5' primer and a J-beta primer mix. Each TCR beta cDNA molecule received a unique molecular identifier from a template-switch 5' adaptor carrying 12 random nucleotides. At least 3 million CDR3-containing paired-end reads were obtained from each sample. All of the RNA was converted into first-strand cDNA using the Mint cDNA synthesis kit, with a TRBC-specific oligonucleotide serving as the primer. All cDNA was treated with uracil-DNA glycosylase and then went through a first 18-cycle PCR with the universal primers M1SS and BC2_uni_R. As for the original processing: For normalization, 1 million high-quality reads were randomly selected from each sample, with every read carrying a distinct molecular identifier. Reads with shared molecular identifiers were discarded instead of being binned into consensus sequences. CDR3 identification, clonotype clustering and error correction used MiTCR with a Q25 quality threshold and the strictest error-elimination algorithm. A nonparametric unseen species model using Euler transformation provided a lower-bound estimate of total TCR beta diversity. The public reads were reanalyzed by TCRdb: fastp trimming at Q25, MiXCR alignment, in-frame beta chains only. Every entry covers one CDR3 protein and lists the most common genes and DNA from its rows. These V and J calls derive from TCRdb rather than the authors' analysis. This sample comprises nearly 800,000 distinct CDR3 sequences, 25% of them detected only once. The ten largest clones represent under 4.5% of the sample.

These same data were also listed under a study on T cells of mothers and their children. The second paper states: Donors were nine systemically healthy Caucasian individuals: three mothers and their six children. cDNA synthesis consumed the entire amount of extracted RNA, loaded at approximately 1.6 ug RNA in each 15 ul reaction. In the second PCR, the M1S primer introduced both the sample barcodes and 2-4 random nucleotides. Over 8 million TCR beta CDR3 reads were obtained for each mother, and approximately 3.2 million reads were obtained for each child. Thymic selection shapes the output of TCR recombination in a similar way in related and unrelated pairs, and inherited differences have a minor effect. Related mother-child pairs always showed normalized repertoire overlap that was slightly higher than in unrelated mother-child pairs, though the difference was never significant. With a sensitivity of about 100 clones per million clonotypes, no persistent microchimeric T cell clones were detected. To look for features that set related mother-child pairs apart from unrelated individuals, the researchers ran deep NGS to compare the TCR beta repertoires of mothers and children. The mean age was roughly 44 +/- 4 years for the mothers and about 12 +/- 4 years for the children. After adapters were ligated using NEBNext reagents, the libraries underwent 100+100 nt paired-end sequencing on an Illumina HiSeq 2000. To avoid cross-contamination, the mother libraries and the child libraries were prepared a month apart and sequenced in separate runs. For each donor, between about 450,000 and 2,300,000 distinct TCR beta clonotypes were identified. Naive TCR beta clonotypes were estimated from low-frequency clonotypes matched to each donor's FACS-determined naive share, without sorting.

Sequencing was performed on blood. The source of this sequence is a boy aged 5-17 years in good health. The sequence links TRBV29-1 to TRBJ2-3; matching of 5 bases hints at TRBD2 as the D gene. DNA sequence: TGCAGCGTTGCCGACTACATAACAGATACGCAGTATTTT. The resulting protein is CSVADYITDTQYF.